A selection of T cell receptor beta chains follows, all from one sample in a study of T cell responses to AZD1222 COVID-19 vaccine. Only in-frame clones appear in the TCRdb table, and some are missing; sequencing was by immunoSEQ multiplex PCR. The sample has 210,000 or so clones, 85% to 95% seen once. Sequences were derived from peripheral blood, sampled on day 0 of MenACWY control vaccination. These receptors originate from an adult in good health. Each CDR3 is given with its conserved first and last residue. The order of the fields is CDR3 DNA, CDR3 protein, clone size, V gene, D gene, J gene. D genes are given only for firm matches. A row's size may be missing; if present it is once, few, many or a size class.

TGTGCCAGCAGCTTGAGTGCGGGCACCGGGGAGCTGTTTTTT,CASSLSAGTGELFF,NA,TRBV5-8,NA,TRBJ2-2
TGTGCCTGGAGTTCAAACCGTGGACAGGGTCATAATTCACCCCTCCACTTT,CAWSSNRGQGHNSPLHF,NA,TRBV30,TRBD1,TRBJ1-6
TGTGCCAGCAGCCCCGGGTTGGGGGGTAATACCCCCGCGGAGCTGTTTTTT,CASSPGLGGNTPAELFF,NA,TRBV9,NA,TRBJ2-2
TGTGCCAGCAGCCCCAATGCGGTGGGGAAAGAGACCCAGTACTTC,CASSPNAVGKETQYF,NA,TRBV7-9,NA,TRBJ2-5
TGTGCCAGTAGTTTCCGGGACGGTGAAGCTTTCTTT,CASSFRDGEAFF,once,TRBV19,NA,TRBJ1-1
TGCGCCAGCAGCCAAGTTGGGCGGCAAGAAGATACGCAGTATTTT,CASSQVGRQEDTQYF,NA,TRBV4-3,NA,TRBJ2-3
TGTGCCAGCAGCCCACAGGGAGACCAGCCCCAGCATTTT,CASSPQGDQPQHF,NA,TRBV7-2,NA,TRBJ1-5
TGTGCTAGTGCCTCCCCGGGACAGGGAGGCACTGAAGCTTTCTTT,CASASPGQGGTEAFF,NA,TRBV12-5,TRBD1,TRBJ1-1
TGTGCCAGTAGTGCCTCCCGGGACAGGTTACCGAACACTGAAGCTTTCTTT,CASSASRDRLPNTEAFF,NA,TRBV19,TRBD1,TRBJ1-1
TGTGCCAGCAGCCACGGGGGTGTTCCGGGGACCCAGTACTTC,CASSHGGVPGTQYF,NA,TRBV3-1/TRBV3-2,NA,TRBJ2-5
TGTGCCAGCAGTTACGTCGACGGGCGCTCTGGAAACACCATATATTTT,CASSYVDGRSGNTIYF,NA,TRBV6-6,NA,TRBJ1-3
TGTGCCTGGAGTGTAAGTTCGAACACTGAAGCTTTCTTT,CAWSVSSNTEAFF,NA,TRBV30,NA,TRBJ1-1
TGTGCCAGCAGTGTACTAGCGAGAGAGACCCAGTACTTC,CASSVLARETQYF,NA,TRBV2,TRBD2,TRBJ2-5
TGTGCCAGCAGTTACTCGACCGGGAAAATGGAGGGCTATGGCTACACCTTC,CASSYSTGKMEGYGYTF,NA,TRBV6-2/TRBV6-3,NA,TRBJ1-2
TGTGCCAGCAGCGGTAAAGGTGGCTCGGGGGAGACCCAGTACTTC,CASSGKGGSGETQYF,few,TRBV4-2,NA,TRBJ2-5
TGTGCCTATTCCACAGGGGTTGCCCCCTTCCGGGAGACCCAGTACTTC,CAYSTGVAPFRETQYF,NA,TRBV30,TRBD1,TRBJ2-5
TGTGCCAGCAGCCAAGTGAATCTAGCGGGGGGGCGGTTCTCCTACAATGAGCAGTTCTTC,CASSQVNLAGGRFSYNEQFF,NA,TRBV4-2,TRBD2,TRBJ2-1
TGTGCCAGCAGCTTGGGGCCGAACTTTGACTACAATGAGCAGTTCTTC,CASSLGPNFDYNEQFF,NA,TRBV5-4,NA,TRBJ2-1
TGTGCCACCAGCAGAGATAAAAAGGGCGGCTACAATGAGCAGTTCTTC,CATSRDKKGGYNEQFF,NA,TRBV15,NA,TRBJ2-1
TGCGCCAGCAGCATAGCCCCGAGGGTGAATGAAAAACTGTTTTTT,CASSIAPRVNEKLFF,NA,TRBV5-1,NA,TRBJ1-4
TGTGCCAGCAGTCCCGACCGGGGGGATCAGCCCCAGCATTTT,CASSPDRGDQPQHF,NA,TRBV27,NA,TRBJ1-5
TGTGCCAGCAGCATCGACGCGGTTCAGGGTCAGCCCCAGCATTTT,CASSIDAVQGQPQHF,NA,TRBV28,NA,TRBJ1-5
TGCGCCAGCAGTGAGTCGGGACAGGGTCCTAATCCGGGGGGCTACACCTTC,CASSESGQGPNPGGYTF,NA,TRBV10-2,TRBD1,TRBJ1-2
TGTGCCAGCAGGGACCGGGACTCTAATTCACCCCTCCACTTT,CASRDRDSNSPLHF,NA,TRBV7-2,NA,TRBJ1-6
TGTGCCAGCAGCAATCGACAGGGAACCAGCCTGAGCTCCTATAATTCACCCCTCCACTTT,CASSNRQGTSLSSYNSPLHF,NA,TRBV21-1,NA,TRBJ1-6
TGTGCCAGCAGCAACCCTGGTCGAACCGGGGAGCTGTTTTTT,CASSNPGRTGELFF,NA,TRBV7-2,NA,TRBJ2-2
TGCGCCAGCAGCGTCGACAGGGTTACAGCCCATGAGCAGTTCTTC,CASSVDRVTAHEQFF,NA,TRBV5-1,TRBD1,TRBJ2-1
TGTGCCAGCAGCGCGTCGGGCCATACTAACTATGGCTACACCTTC,CASSASGHTNYGYTF,NA,TRBV5-6,NA,TRBJ1-2
TGTGCCAGCAGCATCCGACAGGGCTGGCAGGACTACACCTTC,CASSIRQGWQDYTF,once,TRBV5-4,TRBD1,TRBJ1-2